This T cell receptor (beta chain) was recovered during a study of cytomegalovirus exposure and HLA in healthy donors. The study's findings and limits: Accurate prediction of HLA-A and HLA-B alleles (for most subjects) was reportedly achieved from TCR beta sequences. Per a later analysis, approximately 16,000 TCR beta sequences showed association with HLA alleles at 0.05 false discovery rate. CMV serostatus was the only immune exposure information that was available.

As regards this clone: The antigen is not known.

Germline values: CDR1 SGDLS, CDR2 YYNGEE. This CDR3 is 13 amino acids long. J gave up 7 bases and V 5 bases, and 5 bases lay outside the gene matches. Primers for the PCR totalled 60 Vbeta and 13 Jbeta. Source study methods: Unique TCR beta chains totaled some 80 million in a later count, with approximately 11 million of them shared. Here immunoSEQ multiplex PCR was the method, and the copy in TCRdb shows in-frame clones only, minus some. V and J calls and clone size come straight from that table; D and trimming were deduced from the DNA. This sample has around 120,000 clones, with around 68% found just once.

The V gene is TRBV9, the J gene TRBJ1-2, with 10 bases that match TRBD1. This receptor was obtained from a woman in her fifties or sixties in good health and CMV-seropositive. The sequencing sample was made of PBMCs. The DNA of the CDR3 is TGTGCCAGCAGTGAAGACAGGGGGCTTGGCTACACCTTC. Amino acids: CASSEDRGLGYTF.